Detailed here is one TCR beta chain. Its antigen is still unknown. Germline CDR1 reads LNHDA; CDR2 reads SQIVND (reference sequence). The CDR3 length is 14 residues. The data were taken from a study of monozygotic twins with inflammatory bowel disease. General study results and limits: Support for a single strong signal or clonotype associated with IBD was absent.

After re-calling the 5' RACE reads, TCRdb lists one entry per CDR3 protein, DNA absent. The sample has some 300,000 distinct CDR3 sequences; the top ten hold 5.6%. This rearrangement joins TRBV19 to TRBJ2-3; TCRdb outputs TRBD2, but without DNA this stays unchecked. This clonotype originated in a human donor with ulcerative colitis or Crohn's disease, or a healthy co-twin of an affected twin (not recorded which). Sequencing was performed on blood. Here the CDR3 reads CASNPSGTADTQYF. Full variable domain (rest looked up from reference TRBV19 and TRBJ2-3): DGGITQSPKYLFRKEGQNVTLSCEQNLNHDAMYWYRQDPGQGLRLIYYSQIVNDFQKGDIAEGYSVSREKKESFPLTVTSAQKNPTAFYLCASNPSGTADTQYFGPGTRLTVL.